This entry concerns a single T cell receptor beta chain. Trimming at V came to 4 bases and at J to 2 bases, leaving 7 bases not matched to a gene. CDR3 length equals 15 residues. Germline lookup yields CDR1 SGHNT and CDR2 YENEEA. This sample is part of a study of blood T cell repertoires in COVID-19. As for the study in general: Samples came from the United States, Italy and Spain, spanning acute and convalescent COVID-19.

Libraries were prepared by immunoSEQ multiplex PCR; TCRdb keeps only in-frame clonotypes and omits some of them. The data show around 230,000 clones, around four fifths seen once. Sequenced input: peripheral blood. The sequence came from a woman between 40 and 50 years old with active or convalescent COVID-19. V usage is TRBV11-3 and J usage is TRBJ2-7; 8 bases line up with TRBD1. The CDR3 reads CASSSGGASTYEQYF. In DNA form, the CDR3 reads TGTGCCAGCAGCTCAGGGGGCGCGTCGACCTACGAGCAGTACTTC.